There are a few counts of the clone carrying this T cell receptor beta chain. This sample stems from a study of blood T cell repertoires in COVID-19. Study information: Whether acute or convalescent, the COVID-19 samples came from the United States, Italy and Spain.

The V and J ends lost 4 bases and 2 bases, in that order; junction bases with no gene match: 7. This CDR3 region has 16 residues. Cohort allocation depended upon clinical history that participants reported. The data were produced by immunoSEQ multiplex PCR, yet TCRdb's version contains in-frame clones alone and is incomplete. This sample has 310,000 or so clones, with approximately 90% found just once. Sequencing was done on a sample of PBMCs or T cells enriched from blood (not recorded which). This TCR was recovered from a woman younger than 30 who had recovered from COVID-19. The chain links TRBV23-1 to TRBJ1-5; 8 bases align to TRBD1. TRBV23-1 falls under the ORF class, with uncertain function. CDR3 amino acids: CASSPSGGHGNQPQHF. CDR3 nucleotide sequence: TGCGCCAGCAGTCCCTCAGGGGGCCATGGCAATCAGCCCCAGCATTTT.